The 27 T cell receptor beta chains presented below share a single source sample, sequenced in a study of blood T cells in healthy people across ages. Primed by a sample-barcoded 5' primer and a J-beta primer mix, a second PCR proceeded for about 6 to 11 cycles. Each CDR3 protein gets one entry after TCRdb re-called the 5' RACE reads with MiXCR. The sample carries hundreds of thousands of distinct CDR3 sequences, 55% to 70% recorded once. The sequencing input was blood. These receptors all stem from a man aged 25-45 years in good health.

This clonotype was recorded a few times. V is TRBV12-3 or TRBV12-4 and J is TRBJ2-7; TRBD1 agrees at 11 bases. V shed 2 bases, J shed 6 bases, and the junction held 6 bases outside the gene matches. The CDR3 has 15 amino acids. Here the CDR3 reads CASSLRTGGFVEQYF. CDR3 nucleotides: TGTGCCAGCAGTTTAAGGACAGGGGGCTTCGTCGAGCAGTACTTC.

This rearrangement joins TRBV25-1 to TRBJ2-1; 8 bases line up with TRBD1. The J call may be incorrect, as the DNA end agrees better with TRBJ2-7. CDR3 length: 14 amino acids. The germline gives CDR1 MGHDK, CDR2 SYGVNS. CDR3 region: CASSARQGSYEQYF. The CDR3 DNA reads as TGTGCCAGCAGTGCTCGACAGGGGTCCTACGAGCAGTACTTC.

The chain is built from TRBV10-3 and TRBJ1-2; 9 nucleotides align to TRBD1. Germline CDR1 reads ENHRY; CDR2 reads SYGVKD. This CDR3 is built from 12 residues. The V gene end was trimmed by 10 bases and the J gene end by 6 bases; junction bases not matched to a gene: 6. CDR3 protein: CASLGQGNGYTF. The DNA of the CDR3 is TGTGCCAGCTTGGGACAGGGAAATGGCTACACCTTC.

This clonotype was observed once. The V and J genes are TRBV12-3 or TRBV12-4 and TRBJ1-1; D remains unclear. V was shortened by 6 bases and J by 6 bases, with 14 bases between the two germline ends. CDR3 length: 13 amino acids. The CDR3 protein is CASRAGPSAEAFF. For the CDR3, the DNA is TGTGCCAGCAGGGCCGGCCCTTCGGCTGAAGCTTTCTTT.

V is TRBV20-1 and J is TRBJ1-6; 10 bases match TRBD1. This CDR3 is 15 amino acids long. CDR1 DFQATT and CDR2 SNEGSKA come from the germline V gene (reference sequence). V was clipped by 1 base and J by 9 bases; unmatched bases: 6. As DNA, the CDR3 is TGCAGTGCTAGAGTTCGGGACAGGGGTGTTTCACCCCTCCACTTT. Protein product: CSARVRDRGVSPLHF.

The chain combines TRBV4-2 with TRBJ2-3, with 10 bases lining up with TRBD2. Trimming took 0 bases from V and 1 from J; bases not matched to a gene: 4. The CDR3 has 17 amino acids. Germline values: CDR1 LGHNA, CDR2 YNFKEQ. The CDR3 sequence is CASSQEGLAGGTDTQYF. CDR3 bases: TGTGCCAGCAGCCAAGAGGGGCTAGCGGGGGGCACAGATACGCAGTATTTT.

V gene TRBV20-1 combines with J gene TRBJ2-5; the match to TRBD2 covers 14 bases. The J call may be incorrect, as the DNA end agrees better with TRBJ2-4. The CDR3 runs to 17 residues. Germline CDR1 is DFQATT and CDR2 is SNEGSKA (reference sequence). As DNA, the CDR3 is TGCAGTGCGGTCCCGGGACTAGCGGGAGCGGGGGGCGACATTCAGTACTTC. This sequence encodes CSAVPGLAGAGGDIQYF.

The J gene is TRBJ1-1, the V gene TRBV20-1, with a weak D call TRBD1 (6 bases). This CDR3 spans 14 amino acids. The V gene's germline CDR1 is DFQATT and CDR2 SNEGSKA (reference sequence). Trimming removed 6 bases at V and 4 bases at J, with 18 bases between. CDR3 residues: CSAGRSGVGTEAFF. In DNA, the CDR3 is TGCAGTGCCGGACGGTCAGGGGTTGGCACTGAAGCTTTCTTT.

V is TRBV27 and J is TRBJ2-2; the D is unclear. The length of the CDR3 is 11 residues. Trimming stripped 3 bases from V and 9 bases from J, with 5 bases between. Germline CDR1 and CDR2: MNHEY and SMNVEV (reference sequence). The CDR3 DNA sequence: TGTGCCAGCAGTTTCGGCCGGGAGCTGTTTTTT. Encoded protein: CASSFGRELFF.

The V and J genes are TRBV27 and TRBJ2-7, with D perhaps TRBD2 (5 bases). The CDR3 loop spans 14 amino acids. In germline, CDR1 is MNHEY, CDR2 SMNVEV (reference sequence). Trimming pared 5 bases from V and 7 bases from J, leaving 18 bases between. Here the CDR3 DNA reads TGTGCCAGCAGTCAAAGCCCGGGCCCGGGGGAGCAGTACTTC. Its translation: CASSQSPGPGEQYF.

This chain connects TRBV5-6 to TRBJ2-7; 10 bases are shared with TRBD1. Matching the DNA end better, TRBJ2-5 makes the J call doubtful. Germline CDR1 is SGHDT and CDR2 is YYEEEE. The CDR3 has 18 amino acids. CDR3 residues: CASSFFASGTGVGETQYF. CDR3 bases: TGTGCCAGCAGCTTCTTTGCGTCCGGGACAGGGGTGGGGGAGACCCAGTACTTC.

This chain uses TRBV20-1 with TRBJ2-7; TRBD2 matches at 11 bases. Germline V gives CDR1 DFQATT, CDR2 SNEGSKA (reference sequence). Trimming cost V 5 bases and J 0 bases; bases outside gene matches: 3. The CDR3 runs 14 residues. The CDR3 here is CSAYSGGASYEQYF. Here the CDR3 DNA reads TGCAGTGCTTATAGCGGGGGGGCCTCCTACGAGCAGTACTTC.

This clonotype was detected a few times. The chain uses TRBV29-1 and TRBJ2-5, with 8 bases aligning to TRBD2. The junction had 13 bases not matched to a gene; V was cut back by 5 bases and J by 5 bases. CDR3 length: 15 amino acids. Germline V gene data show CDR1 as SQVTM and CDR2 as ANQGSEA. CDR3 sequence reads: CSVSSAGGAMETQYF. For the CDR3, the DNA is TGCAGCGTTTCCTCCGCGGGGGGCGCAATGGAGACCCAGTACTTC.

The CDR3, as DNA: TGTGCCAGCAGCCCCGCCGCGGGGGGGACCTTACTCTACGAGCAGTACTTC. This sequence encodes CASSPAAGGTLLYEQYF. J is TRBJ2-7 and V is TRBV7-8; 9 nucleotides agree with TRBD2. The CDR3 has 17 amino acids. The germline V gene has CDR1 SGHVS and CDR2 FQNEAQ. V lost 5 bases and J lost 3; bases outside the gene matches: 14.

The sample holds many counts of this clonotype. The chain uses TRBV20-1 and TRBJ2-7; 11 bases match TRBD2. There are 15 residues in the CDR3. J lost 3 bases, V lost 3 bases, and 7 bases had no gene match. The V gene's germline CDR1 is DFQATT and CDR2 SNEGSKA (reference sequence). Here the CDR3 reads CSASDPGTSGYEQYF. The CDR3, as DNA: TGCAGTGCTAGCGACCCCGGGACTAGCGGCTACGAGCAGTACTTC.

A single count supports this clonotype. CDR3 sequence (DNA): TGTGCCTGGAGTGCTAGCGGGCTCGAATCCACAGATACGCAGTATTTT. It is translated as CAWSASGLESTDTQYF. The chain is built from TRBV30 and TRBJ2-3, with 8 bases that match TRBD2. J was trimmed by 2 bases and V by 1 base; bases with no gene match: 8. Per germline, CDR1 GTSNPN and CDR2 SVGIG (reference sequence). This CDR3 comprises 16 residues.

A word on this clonotype: One junction end disagrees with the germline gene, perhaps due to a read error. This chain uses TRBV7-7 with TRBJ2-1, with a possible D match to TRBD1 (5 bases). From germline, CDR1 is SSHAT and CDR2 FNYEAQ (reference sequence). The CDR3 length is 13 residues. The CDR3 region is CASSVDSQGEQFF. In DNA form, the CDR3 reads TGTGCTAGCAGCGTAGACAGTCAGGGTGAGCAGTTCTTC.

V usage is TRBV20-1 and J usage is TRBJ1-4; no clear D. CDR1 is DFQATT, CDR2 SNEGSKA, per germline (reference sequence). Trimming left V 1 base short and J 8 bases short, with 17 bases between. The length of the CDR3 is 15 residues. CDR3: CSARAPPGRGEKLFF. The CDR3 DNA sequence: TGCAGTGCTAGAGCCCCCCCCGGCCGTGGGGAAAAACTGTTTTTT.

The chain carries TRBV7-2 and TRBJ1-5; D gene uncertain. CDR3 length equals 14 residues. CDR1 is SGHTA, CDR2 FQGNSA, per germline. Trimming took off 3 bases at V and 3 bases at J, with 9 bases between the two ends. For the CDR3, the DNA is TGTGCCAGCAGCTTGGAGTTAAACAATCAGCCCCAGCATTTT. Protein sequence: CASSLELNNQPQHF.

The rearrangement links TRBV7-6 to TRBJ2-5; D could derive from TRBD1 or TRBD2 (5 bases each). Germline V gene lookup returns CDR1 SGHVS and CDR2 FNYEAQ. The CDR3 is 15 residues long. With 8 bases removed from V and 4 bases from J, the gap between germline ends came to 20 bases. The CDR3, as DNA: TGTGCCAGCCTTTTGGGGCCAGGGAGTGGAGAGACCCAGTACTTC. Translating it yields CASLLGPGSGETQYF.

This rearrangement joins TRBV4-2 to TRBJ2-7; tentative D call: TRBD1 (5 bases). The ends were cut back, 4 bases at V and 2 bases at J, with 12 bases in the middle. Germline CDR1 LGHNA, CDR2 YNFKEQ. The CDR3 consists of 14 residues. CDR3 nucleotide sequence: TGTGCCAGCAGCCCTCAGACAGCCGCCTACGAGCAGTACTTC. Translating it yields CASSPQTAAYEQYF.

This clonotype was recorded only once. The chain couples TRBV28 to TRBJ2-1, with D possibly called TRBD1 or TRBD2 (5 bases each). V was trimmed by 5 bases and J by 7 bases, leaving 12 bases between them. The CDR3 loop spans 13 amino acids. The germline CDR1 and CDR2 sequences are MDHEN and SYDVKM. The CDR3 region is CASSTPGTNEQFF. In DNA form, the CDR3 reads TGTGCCAGCAGTACACCCGGGACGAATGAGCAGTTCTTC. Combining the CDR3 with reference TRBV28 and TRBJ2-1 gives the whole variable domain DVKVTQSSRYLVKRTGEKVFLECVQDMDHENMFWYRQDPGLGLRLIYFSYDVKMKEKGDIPEGYSVSREKKERFSLILESASTNQTSMYLCASSTPGTNEQFFGPGTRLTVL.

The chain carries TRBV20-1 and TRBJ1-2; D ambiguous. The length of the CDR3 is 12 residues. The V gene's germline CDR1 is DFQATT and CDR2 SNEGSKA (reference sequence). V was clipped by 0 bases and J by 4 bases, with 6 bases between them. The CDR3 region is CSARDAGYGYTF. CDR3 in DNA: TGCAGTGCTAGAGATGCAGGCTATGGCTACACCTTC.

The J gene is TRBJ1-6, the V gene TRBV7-2; D remains unclear. CDR1 SGHTA and CDR2 FQGNSA come from the germline V gene. This CDR3 comprises 13 residues. V was cut by 4 bases and J by 0 bases, with 1 base left in between. CDR3 in amino acids: CASSYSYNSPLHF. DNA for the CDR3: TGTGCCAGCAGCTACTCCTATAATTCACCCCTCCACTTT.

The J gene is TRBJ2-5, the V gene TRBV11-2, with 9 nucleotides matching TRBD1. Germline trimming cut 6 bases from V and 5 bases from J; bases unmatched to any gene: 7. The CDR3 loop spans 14 amino acids. The V gene's germline CDR1 is SGHAT and CDR2 FQNNGV. The CDR3 nucleotides are TGTGCCAGCAGTATTGGGACAGGGTATGAGACCCAGTACTTC. Translating gives CASSIGTGYETQYF. The full variable domain, rest sourced from reference TRBV11-2 and TRBJ2-5, is EAGVAQSPRYKIIEKRQSVAFWCNPISGHATLYWYQQILGQGPKLLIQFQNNGVVDDSQLPKDRFSAERLKGVDSTLKIQPAKLEDSAVYLCASSIGTGYETQYFGPGTRLLVL.

This chain connects TRBV7-3 to TRBJ2-2; D gene uncertain. The CDR3 spans 12 residues. Trimming shortened V by 3 bases and J by 8 bases, and 7 bases separated the two germline ends. Germline V gene lookup returns CDR1 SGHTA and CDR2 FQGTGA. CDR3 protein: CASSLSEGELFF. Written as DNA, the CDR3 is TGTGCCAGCAGCTTGTCGGAGGGGGAGCTGTTTTTT. The complete variable domain, with remaining parts taken from reference TRBV7-3 and TRBJ2-2, reads GAGVSQTPSNKVTEKGKYVELRCDPISGHTALYWYRQSLGQGPEFLIYFQGTGAADDSGLPNDRFFAVRPEGSVSTLKIQRTERGDSAVYLCASSLSEGELFFGEGSRLTVL.

The CDR3 is CASSVPSAWSSYNEQFF. For the CDR3, the DNA is TGTGCCAGCAGTGTACCTTCGGCTTGGAGCTCCTACAATGAGCAGTTCTTC. The chain employs TRBV6-1 and TRBJ2-1; D is unclear. V was pared by 4 bases and J by 0 bases, with 16 bases between. Germline CDR1 reads MNHNS; CDR2 reads SASEGT. The CDR3 is 17 amino acids.